The 8 T cell receptor beta chains below come from one sample, sequenced in a study of blood T cell repertoires in COVID-19. Produced via immunoSEQ multiplex PCR; TCRdb's table is partial and in-frame only. The sample consists of about 45,000 clones, 87% of them appearing once. Sequenced input: peripheral blood. Every receptor here comes from a woman aged 80 or over in a cohort sampled during active or convalescent COVID-19.

The rearrangement uses TRBV4-3 and TRBJ2-2; 12 bases are a match to TRBD1. The CDR3 is 19 amino acids. Germline V gene lookup returns CDR1 LGHNA and CDR2 YSLEER. V shed 1 base and J 4 bases; nucleotides not matched to a gene: 10. The CDR3 bases are TGCGCCAGCAGCCAAGGCGTGGGACAGGGGGCGCCTGGCACCGGGGAGCTGTTTTTT. It codes for CASSQGVGQGAPGTGELFF.

CDR3 region: CASSYSWDSRNYGYTF. CDR3 sequence (DNA): TGTGCCAGCAGTTACTCCTGGGACAGCCGTAACTATGGCTACACCTTC. The genes are TRBV28 and TRBJ1-2; 7 positions match TRBD1. Germline CDR1 reads MDHEN; CDR2 reads SYDVKM. J lost 1 base, V lost 4 bases, and 9 bases had no gene match. The CDR3 spans 16 residues.

This chain joins TRBV7-9 and TRBJ2-1, with a possible D match to TRBD1 (5 bases). There are 15 residues in the CDR3. V was cut by 6 bases and J by 2 bases, with 14 bases left in between. Germline CDR1 reads SEHNR; CDR2 reads FQNEAQ (reference sequence). The CDR3 DNA reads TGTGCCAGCAGTTTGCTAGGGGTTCCCTACAATGAGCAGTTCTTC. It specifies CASSLLGVPYNEQFF.

This chain joins TRBV10-2 and TRBJ2-7; the D is unclear. The CDR3 covers 12 residues. V was pared by 4 bases and J by 1 base, with 5 bases between. CDR1 and CDR2 (germline): WSHSY, SAAADI. The CDR3 DNA sequence: TGCGCCAGCAGTGTTCAGTCCTACGAGCAGTACTTC. It encodes CASSVQSYEQYF.

The chain combines TRBV7-2 with TRBJ2-2, with 7 nucleotides matching TRBD2. J lost 0 bases, V lost 5 bases, and 3 bases had no gene match. The CDR3 spans 15 residues. Germline lookup yields CDR1 SGHTA and CDR2 FQGNSA. This CDR3 is CASSPGLPNTGELFF. Written as DNA, the CDR3 is TGTGCCAGCAGCCCGGGACTACCGAACACCGGGGAGCTGTTTTTT.

The chain is built from TRBV10-3 and TRBJ1-2; D ambiguous. This CDR3 has 14 residues. Germline lookup yields CDR1 ENHRY and CDR2 SYGVKD. V was clipped by 3 bases and J by 6 bases, with 14 bases between them. The CDR3 here is CAISDRGREHGYTF. The DNA for the CDR3 is TGTGCCATCAGTGATCGCGGTAGGGAGCATGGCTACACCTTC.

This chain links TRBV9 with TRBJ1-5; 7 bases line up with TRBD1. Germline V gives CDR1 SGDLS, CDR2 YYNGEE. The J segment lost 4 bases and the V segment lost 4 bases, leaving 5 bases of the junction unmatched. The CDR3 consists of 14 residues. DNA of the CDR3: TGTGCCAGCAGCTATGGGACAGAGAATCAGCCCCAGCATTTT. Protein sequence: CASSYGTENQPQHF.

Only one count was recorded for this clone. The CDR3 here is CASRRQTQETQYF. The CDR3 DNA reads as TGTGCCAGCAGACGACAAACCCAAGAGACCCAGTACTTC. The V and J genes are TRBV7-2 and TRBJ2-5; D remains ambiguous. The CDR3 consists of 13 residues. The V and J ends lost 6 bases and 1 base respectively, with 9 bases between them. The germline CDR1 and CDR2 sequences are SGHTA and FQGNSA.